Described below is a single T cell receptor (beta chain) sequence and its context. In the authors' workflow: Estimates of nucleated cell counts were drawn from the amplification of reference gene primers. The protocol was immunoSEQ multiplex PCR, while the TCRdb copy is restricted to in-frame clones and leaves out a portion. Clone size and V and J calls were adopted from that table, with D and trimming inferred from the DNA. This repertoire shows roughly 230,000 clones, 65% to 85% found once; its top ten account for just over 8.5%. The entry originates in a study of blood T cell repertoires in COVID-19. Overall study: Sites across the United States, Italy and Spain contributed samples from acute and convalescent COVID-19.

The CDR3 contains 14 residues. Trimming left V 2 bases short and J 5 bases short, with 15 bases between. Looked up from germline, CDR1 is GTSNPN and CDR2 is SVGIG (reference sequence). This sequence originates from a man aged 40-49 years with active or convalescent COVID-19. V is TRBV30 and J is TRBJ2-5, with a possible D match to TRBD1 (6 bases). Sequenced material: peripheral blood. CDR3 DNA sequence: TGTGCCTGGAGTAAGGACAGATCATGGGAGACCCAGTACTTC. Translating it yields CAWSKDRSWETQYF.